The entry that follows covers one T cell receptor (beta chain) sequence. The source of the sample is a study of blood T cell repertoires in COVID-19. About the research overall: Sample material is recorded as cDNA or gDNA derived from T cells, B-cell-depleted T cells, or PBMCs.

Germline CDR1 is DFQATT and CDR2 is SNEGSKA (reference sequence). Trimming shortened V by 5 bases and J by 0 bases, and 11 bases separated the two germline ends. The CDR3 spans 14 residues. In the authors' workflow: By means of reference gene primer amplification, nucleated cell counts were estimated. Measured with immunoSEQ multiplex PCR; TCRdb has only the in-frame clones, and not every one. Clone size and the V and J calls come from that table; the DNA yielded D and trimming. The sample lists around 150,000 clones; roughly 85% were seen once. The chain uses TRBV20-1 and TRBJ1-5, with D uncertain. This TCR was sampled from a human donor with acute or convalescent COVID-19. The donor label of this sample is uncertain. Sequencing was done on a sample of peripheral blood. The CDR3 sequence: CSAGDIHSNQPQHF. The CDR3 nucleotides read TGCAGTGCTGGTGATATACATAGCAATCAGCCCCAGCATTTT.